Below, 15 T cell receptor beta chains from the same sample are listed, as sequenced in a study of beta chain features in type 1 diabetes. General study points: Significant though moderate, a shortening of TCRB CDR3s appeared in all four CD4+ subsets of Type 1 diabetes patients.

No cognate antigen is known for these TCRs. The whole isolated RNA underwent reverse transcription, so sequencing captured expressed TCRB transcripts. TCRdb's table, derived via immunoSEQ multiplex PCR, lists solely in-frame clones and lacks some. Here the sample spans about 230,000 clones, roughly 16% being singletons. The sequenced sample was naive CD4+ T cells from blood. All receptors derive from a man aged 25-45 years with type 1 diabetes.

CDR3 sequence reads: CASSPGDRLNGEQYF. The CDR3 DNA reads as TGCGCCAGCAGCCCGGGGGACCGCCTAAACGGCGAGCAGTACTTC. The chain has TRBV5-1 and TRBJ2-7, with D possibly being TRBD2 (6 bases). Germline V CDR1 and CDR2: SGHRS, YFSETQ. Trimming shortened V by 4 bases and J by 6 bases, and 20 bases separated the two germline ends. The CDR3 spans 15 residues.

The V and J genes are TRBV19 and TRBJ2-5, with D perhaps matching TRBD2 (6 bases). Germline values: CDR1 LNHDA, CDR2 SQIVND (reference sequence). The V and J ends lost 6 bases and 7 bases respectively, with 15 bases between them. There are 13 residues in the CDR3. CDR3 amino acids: CASSNMYGGTQYF. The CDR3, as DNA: TGTGCCAGTAGCAACATGTACGGGGGGACCCAGTACTTC.

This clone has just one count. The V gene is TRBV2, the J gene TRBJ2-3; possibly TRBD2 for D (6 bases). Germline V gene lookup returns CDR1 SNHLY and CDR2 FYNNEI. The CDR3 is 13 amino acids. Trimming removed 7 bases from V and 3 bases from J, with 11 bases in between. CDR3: CASKGRETDTQYF. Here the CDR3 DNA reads TGTGCCAGCAAAGGGCGGGAAACAGATACGCAGTATTTT. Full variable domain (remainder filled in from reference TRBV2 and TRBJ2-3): EPEVTQTPSHQVTQMGQEVILRCVPISNHLYFYWYRQILGQKVEFLVSFYNNEISEKSEIFDDQFSVERPDGSNFTLKIRSTKLEDSAMYFCASKGRETDTQYFGPGTRLTVL.

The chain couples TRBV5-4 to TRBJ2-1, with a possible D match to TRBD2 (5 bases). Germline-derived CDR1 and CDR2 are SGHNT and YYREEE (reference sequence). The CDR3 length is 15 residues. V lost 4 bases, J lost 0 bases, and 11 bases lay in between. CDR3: CASSRSGSSYNEQFF. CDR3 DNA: TGTGCCAGCAGCAGAAGCGGTAGCTCCTACAATGAGCAGTTCTTC.

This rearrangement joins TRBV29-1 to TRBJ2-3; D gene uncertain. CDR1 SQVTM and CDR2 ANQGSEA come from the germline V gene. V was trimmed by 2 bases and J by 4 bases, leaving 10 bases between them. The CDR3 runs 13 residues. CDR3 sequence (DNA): TGCAGCGTTGAACCTGTGTCATCAGATACGCAGTATTTT. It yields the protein CSVEPVSSDTQYF.

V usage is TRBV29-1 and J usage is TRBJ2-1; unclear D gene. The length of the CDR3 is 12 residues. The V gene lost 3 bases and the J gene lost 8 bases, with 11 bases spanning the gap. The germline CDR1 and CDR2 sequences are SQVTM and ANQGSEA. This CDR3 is CSVDGGVDEQFF. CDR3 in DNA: TGCAGCGTTGATGGTGGGGTCGATGAGCAGTTCTTC.

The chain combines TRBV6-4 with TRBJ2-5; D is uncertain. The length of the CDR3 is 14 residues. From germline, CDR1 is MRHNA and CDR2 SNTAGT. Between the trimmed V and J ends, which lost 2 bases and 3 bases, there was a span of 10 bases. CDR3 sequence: CASSDLDPEETQYF. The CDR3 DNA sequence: TGTGCCAGCAGTGACCTGGACCCTGAAGAGACCCAGTACTTC.

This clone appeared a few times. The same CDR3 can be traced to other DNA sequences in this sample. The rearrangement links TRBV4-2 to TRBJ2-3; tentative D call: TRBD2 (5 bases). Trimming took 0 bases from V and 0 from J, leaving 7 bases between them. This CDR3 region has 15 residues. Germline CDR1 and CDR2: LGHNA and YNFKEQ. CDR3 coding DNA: TGTGCCAGCAGCCAAGAAAGGACTAGCACAGATACGCAGTATTTT. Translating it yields CASSQERTSTDTQYF.

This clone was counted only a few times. CDR3 in amino acids: CASSKAPASTDTQYF. CDR3 in DNA: TGTGCCAGTAGTAAGGCGCCAGCAAGCACAGATACGCAGTATTTT. The chain joins TRBV19 to TRBJ2-3; D ambiguous. Germline lookup yields CDR1 LNHDA and CDR2 SQIVND (reference sequence). The CDR3 totals 15 residues. V was clipped by 4 bases and J by 0 bases, with 11 bases between them.

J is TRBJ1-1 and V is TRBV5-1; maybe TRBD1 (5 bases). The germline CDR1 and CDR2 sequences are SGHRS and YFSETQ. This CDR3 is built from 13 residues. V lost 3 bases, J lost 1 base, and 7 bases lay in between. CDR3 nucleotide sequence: TGCGCCAGCAGCTCTCAGGGGAACACTGAAGCTTTCTTT. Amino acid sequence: CASSSQGNTEAFF.

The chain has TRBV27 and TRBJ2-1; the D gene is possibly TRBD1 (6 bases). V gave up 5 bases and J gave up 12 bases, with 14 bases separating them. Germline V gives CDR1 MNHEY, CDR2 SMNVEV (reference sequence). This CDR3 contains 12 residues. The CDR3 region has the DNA TGTGCCAGCAGTCAACAGGGTGGTGGGCAGTTCTTC. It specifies CASSQQGGGQFF.

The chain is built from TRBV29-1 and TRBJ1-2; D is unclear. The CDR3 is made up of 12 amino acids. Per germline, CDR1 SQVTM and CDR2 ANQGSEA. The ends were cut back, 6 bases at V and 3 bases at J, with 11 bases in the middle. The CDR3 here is CSVESTHYGYTF. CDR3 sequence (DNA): TGCAGCGTCGAGTCTACCCACTATGGCTACACCTTC.

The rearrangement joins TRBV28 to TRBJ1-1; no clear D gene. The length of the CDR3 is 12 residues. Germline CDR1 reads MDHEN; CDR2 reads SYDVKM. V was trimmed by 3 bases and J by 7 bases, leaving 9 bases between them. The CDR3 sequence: CASSFGEFEAFF. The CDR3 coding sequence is TGTGCCAGCAGTTTCGGCGAGTTTGAAGCTTTCTTT.

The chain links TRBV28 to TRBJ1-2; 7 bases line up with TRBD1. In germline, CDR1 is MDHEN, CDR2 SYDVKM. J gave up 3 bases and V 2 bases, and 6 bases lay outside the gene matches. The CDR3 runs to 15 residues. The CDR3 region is CASSLITGAYYGYTF. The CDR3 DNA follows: TGTGCCAGCAGTTTAATCACAGGGGCCTACTATGGCTACACCTTC.

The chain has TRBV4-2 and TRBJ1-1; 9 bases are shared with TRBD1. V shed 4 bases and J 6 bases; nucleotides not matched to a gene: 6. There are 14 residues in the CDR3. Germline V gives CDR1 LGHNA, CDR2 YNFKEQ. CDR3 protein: CASSPRQGGPEAFF. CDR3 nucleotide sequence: TGTGCCAGCAGCCCCCGACAGGGGGGGCCTGAAGCTTTCTTT.